This entry lists 26 T cell receptor beta chains sequenced from one sample in a study of blood T cell repertoires in COVID-19. Repertoires were generated with immunoSEQ multiplex PCR, while TCRdb's copy carries only in-frame clones and drops some. This sample has 80,000 to 130,000 clones, with approximately 85% found just once. The sequenced material came from peripheral blood. These receptors all stem from a woman aged 60 to 75 with acute or convalescent COVID-19.

In its sample, this clone was seen once. This chain uses TRBV5-1 with TRBJ2-7; 16 positions match TRBD2. This CDR3 has 18 residues. Germline loops: CDR1 SGHRS, CDR2 YFSETQ. With 4 bases clipped from V and 6 bases from J, the junction kept 13 bases outside the gene matches. The CDR3 loop is CASSPPGLAGGPSAEQYF. CDR3 coding DNA: TGCGCCAGCAGCCCCCCGGGACTAGCGGGAGGGCCTTCAGCCGAGCAGTACTTC.

This rearrangement joins TRBV6-5 to TRBJ1-2, with TRBD1 identical over 12 bases. Germline CDR1 MNHEY, CDR2 SVGAGI. With V trimmed by 7 bases and J by 8 bases, 11 bases remained unmatched. The CDR3 runs to 15 residues. The CDR3 sequence is CASIQPGTGGLGYTF. CDR3 bases: TGTGCCAGCATCCAACCCGGGACAGGGGGCCTCGGCTACACCTTC.

The genes are TRBV9 and TRBJ2-2, with D possibly being TRBD1 (5 bases). With 1 base removed from V and 5 bases from J, the gap between germline ends came to 9 bases. Per germline, CDR1 SGDLS and CDR2 YYNGEE. The CDR3 loop spans 14 amino acids. The CDR3 here is CASSVQGETGELFF. The CDR3 DNA is TGTGCCAGCAGCGTACAGGGCGAGACCGGGGAGCTGTTTTTT. Full variable domain (remainder filled in from reference TRBV9 and TRBJ2-2): DSGVTQTPKHLITATGQRVTLRCSPRSGDLSVYWYQQSLDQGLQFLIQYYNGEERAKGNILERFSAQQFPDLHSELNLSSLELGDSALYFCASSVQGETGELFFGEGSRLTVL.

This chain connects TRBV7-5 to TRBJ2-7; TRBD2, as called in the table, went unchecked against the DNA. TRBV7-5 is a pseudogene segment. The CDR3 runs to 15 residues. The CDR3 coding sequence is TGTGCCAGAAGCTGGGCGGGGCGGGATGATTACGAGCAGTACTTC. Amino acid sequence: CARSWAGRDDYEQYF.

The gene calls are TRBV5-1 and TRBJ1-2; no clear D. This CDR3 spans 14 amino acids. V was trimmed by 5 bases and J by 3 bases, leaving 14 bases between them. The germline CDR1 and CDR2 sequences are SGHRS and YFSETQ. The CDR3 nucleotides read TGCGCCAGCAGTCCCGGACTAACCCACTATGGCTACACCTTC. Amino acids: CASSPGLTHYGYTF.

The chain combines TRBV5-4 with TRBJ1-3; perhaps TRBD1 as D (5 bases). The V and J ends lost 0 bases and 0 bases respectively, with 10 bases between them. There are 16 residues in the CDR3. Germline CDR1 is SGHNT and CDR2 is YYREEE (reference sequence). This CDR3 reads CASSLEQASSGNTIYF. The CDR3 DNA is TGTGCCAGCAGCTTGGAACAGGCAAGCTCTGGAAACACCATATATTTT.

The genes are TRBV6-2 or TRBV6-3 and TRBJ1-6; 7 bases are a match to TRBD1. This CDR3 comprises 15 residues. Germline CDR1 is MNHEY and CDR2 is SVGEGT. The V and J ends lost 4 bases and 7 bases, in that order; junction bases with no gene match: 7. The CDR3 bases are TGTGCCAGCAGTTCCTACGGGACAGAGAATTCACCCCTCCACTTT. Its translation: CASSSYGTENSPLHF.

The chain employs TRBV3-1 (or the pseudogene TRBV3-2) and TRBJ1-1; tentatively, D is TRBD1 (5 bases). CDR1 is LGHDT and CDR2 is YNNKEL in the germline V gene (reference sequence). The CDR3 runs to 13 residues. The V and J ends lost 1 base and 3 bases respectively, with 6 bases between them. The CDR3: CASSQGGDTEAFF. In nucleotides, the CDR3 is TGTGCCAGCAGCCAAGGGGGGGACACTGAAGCTTTCTTT.

The chain employs TRBV10-3 and TRBJ1-4; no definite D call. Trimming took off 2 bases at V and 8 bases at J, with 15 bases between the two ends. The CDR3 is 15 residues long. Germline CDR1 and CDR2: ENHRY and SYGVKD. The CDR3 is CAISEGGQIGEKLFF. The CDR3 bases are TGTGCCATCAGTGAGGGAGGGCAGATCGGGGAAAAACTGTTTTTT.

This chain uses TRBV2 with TRBJ1-5; TRBD1 matches at 8 bases. V dropped 5 bases and J dropped 5; count of bases not matched to a gene: 5. The CDR3 is 14 residues long. Germline assignment: CDR1 SNHLY and CDR2 FYNNEI. The CDR3 loop reads CASSYGQGYQPQHF. For the CDR3, the DNA is TGTGCCAGCAGTTACGGACAGGGTTATCAGCCCCAGCATTTT.

A single count supports this clone. V usage is TRBV28 and J usage is TRBJ1-2; TRBD1 matches at 9 bases. Looked up from germline, CDR1 is MDHEN and CDR2 is SYDVKM. V was clipped by 4 bases and J by 6 bases; unmatched bases: 3. The CDR3 is 13 residues long. The CDR3 region is CASSSRTGDGYTF. The CDR3 nucleotides are TGTGCCAGCAGTTCTAGGACAGGGGATGGCTACACCTTC.

This clone was observed a handful of times. The chain has TRBV7-9 and TRBJ1-1; D is unresolved. With 3 bases removed from V and 8 bases from J, the gap between germline ends came to 7 bases. CDR1 is SEHNR, CDR2 FQNEAQ, per germline (reference sequence). The CDR3 has 11 residues. The CDR3 protein is CASSLTGEAFF. The CDR3 DNA reads TGTGCCAGCAGCTTGACCGGGGAAGCTTTCTTT.

This chain links TRBV12-3 or TRBV12-4 with TRBJ1-5; D not resolved. The CDR3 sequence is 13 residues long. Trimming left V 3 bases short and J 3 bases short, with 6 bases between. Here the CDR3 reads CASSFGVNQPQHF. CDR3 nucleotides: TGTGCCAGCAGTTTCGGTGTCAATCAGCCCCAGCATTTT.

V gene TRBV2 combines with J gene TRBJ1-4, with D unresolved. CDR1 and CDR2 from the germline V gene are SNHLY and FYNNEI. The CDR3 runs 12 residues. With 6 bases removed from V and 5 bases from J, the gap between germline ends came to 7 bases. CDR3 DNA sequence: TGTGCCAGCAGACTACTAAATGAAAAACTGTTTTTT. This gives the protein CASRLLNEKLFF.

V gene TRBV28 combines with J gene TRBJ1-1, with no clear D. This CDR3 spans 11 amino acids. V was cut by 7 bases and J by 4 bases, with 7 bases left in between. CDR1 is MDHEN and CDR2 is SYDVKM in the germline V gene. The CDR3 nucleotides read TGTGCCAGCACTACCCCCACTGAAGCTTTCTTT. Its translation: CASTTPTEAFF.

This chain links TRBV5-5 with TRBJ2-7; 8 nucleotides line up with TRBD1. Trimming cost V 4 bases and J 1 base; bases outside gene matches: 1. Germline lookup yields CDR1 SGHKS and CDR2 YYEKEE (reference sequence). CDR3 length equals 13 residues. The CDR3 DNA follows: TGTGCCAGCAGCCGACAGGGGTCCTACGAGCAGTACGTC. Amino acids: CASSRQGSYEQYV.

The rearrangement uses TRBV7-9 and TRBJ1-2; 7 positions match TRBD1. CDR1 is SEHNR and CDR2 is FQNEAQ in the germline V gene (reference sequence). Unmatched junction bases numbered 8, after V lost 5 bases and J lost 8 bases. This CDR3 is 13 amino acids long. This CDR3 is CASSPRTGNGYTF. DNA for the CDR3: TGTGCCAGCAGCCCAAGGACAGGCAACGGCTACACCTTC.

The V and J genes are TRBV3-1 (or the pseudogene TRBV3-2) and TRBJ2-2; 8 bases agree with TRBD1. The CDR3 consists of 15 residues. The V gene's germline CDR1 is LGHDT and CDR2 YNNKEL (reference sequence). The J segment lost 4 bases and the V segment lost 5 bases, leaving 6 bases of the junction unmatched. CDR3 in amino acids: CASSGQGMFTGELFF. The CDR3 DNA sequence: TGTGCCAGCAGCGGACAGGGTATGTTCACCGGGGAGCTGTTTTTT.

The chain combines TRBV3-1 (or the pseudogene TRBV3-2) with TRBJ2-3, with D perhaps matching TRBD1 (6 bases). CDR3 length: 14 amino acids. CDR1 is LGHDT, CDR2 YNNKEL, per germline (reference sequence). Between the trimmed V and J ends, which lost 5 bases and 1 base, there was a span of 10 bases. The CDR3 bases are TGTGCCAGCAGCTTCCGGACAGGCACAGATACGCAGTATTTT. It translates to CASSFRTGTDTQYF.

This clone was observed a few times. This chain uses TRBV2 with TRBJ2-1; TRBD1 aligns across 9 bases. The CDR3 extends over 14 amino acids. Germline trimming cut 6 bases from V and 9 bases from J; bases unmatched to any gene: 9. Germline CDR1 SNHLY, CDR2 FYNNEI. CDR3 sequence reads: CASRPGQGVGEQFF. The CDR3 DNA reads as TGTGCCAGCAGACCGGGACAGGGTGTCGGTGAGCAGTTCTTC. The full variable domain, with the rest looked up from reference TRBV2 and TRBJ2-1, is EPEVTQTPSHQVTQMGQEVILRCVPISNHLYFYWYRQILGQKVEFLVSFYNNEISEKSEIFDDQFSVERPDGSNFTLKIRSTKLEDSAMYFCASRPGQGVGEQFFGPGTRLTVL.

This sequence joins TRBV10-3 and TRBJ2-3, with TRBD1 identical over 8 bases. The J segment lost 6 bases and the V segment lost 5 bases, leaving 10 bases of the junction unmatched. The CDR3 spans 15 residues. The V gene's germline CDR1 is ENHRY and CDR2 SYGVKD. Written as DNA, the CDR3 is TGTGCCATCAGTTCAGGGGGCTCGGTGTTGGATACGCAGTATTTT. Protein: CAISSGGSVLDTQYF.

The CDR3 coding sequence is TGTGCCAGCAGCGGACAGGTGTACAATGAGCAGTTCTTC. Translated: CASSGQVYNEQFF. The V gene is TRBV2, the J gene TRBJ2-1; 7 bases agree with TRBD1. The CDR3 has 13 residues. J lost 4 bases, V lost 6 bases, and 3 bases had no gene match. CDR1 and CDR2 from the germline V gene are SNHLY and FYNNEI.

The chain uses TRBV7-3 and TRBJ2-5, with 9 bases matching TRBD2. Germline values: CDR1 SGHTA, CDR2 FQGTGA. The CDR3 sequence is 17 residues long. V shed 6 bases, J shed 2 bases, and the junction held 13 bases outside the gene matches. CDR3 nucleotide sequence: TGTGCCAGCAGGAGGGGTGGTTCAGCGGGAGGACAAGAGACCCAGTACTTC. It codes for CASRRGGSAGGQETQYF.

This clone was seen only once. V is TRBV20-1 and J is TRBJ2-1; a possible D gene is TRBD1 (6 bases). There are 15 residues in the CDR3. Trimming removed 3 bases at V and 8 bases at J, with 20 bases between. CDR1 and CDR2 (germline): DFQATT, SNEGSKA (reference sequence). The CDR3 loop reads CSASPRGLSGHEQFF. The CDR3 nucleotides are TGCAGTGCTAGTCCCAGGGGTCTTTCAGGCCATGAGCAGTTCTTC.

The chain couples TRBV9 to TRBJ2-2; TRBD2 matches at 10 bases. The trim removed 0 bases at V and 3 bases at J, leaving 2 bases unmatched. There are 16 residues in the CDR3. The germline V gene encodes CDR1 SGDLS and CDR2 YYNGEE. CDR3 loop: CASSVGTSGYTGELFF. The DNA for the CDR3 is TGTGCCAGCAGCGTAGGGACTAGCGGATACACCGGGGAGCTGTTTTTT.

The chain has TRBV19 and TRBJ1-1; possible D gene TRBD1, 6 bases. CDR3 length: 14 residues. From germline, CDR1 is LNHDA and CDR2 SQIVND (reference sequence). Between the trimmed V and J ends, which lost 3 bases and 11 bases, there was a span of 19 bases. CDR3 DNA sequence: TGTGCCAGTAGTATGGAGACAGGACCCGGCACGGCTTTCTTT. Translated: CASSMETGPGTAFF.